The present T cell receptor beta chain was sequenced within a study of early T cells in non-severe SARS-CoV-2 infection. The protocol attached unique molecular identifiers to individual cDNA molecules. TCRdb fed the 5' RACE reads into MiXCR, producing one record per CDR3 protein. This table has more than 20,000 distinct CDR3 sequences, less than 5.5% appearing once. This CDR3 is built from 12 residues. Germline lookup yields CDR1 MDHEN and CDR2 SYDVKM. The germline V and J ends were trimmed by 8 bases and 6 bases, with 13 bases remaining between them. The TCR sequence derives from an adult who was a healthcare worker with PCR-confirmed SARS-CoV-2 infection or an uninfected control (not recorded which). The chain is built from TRBV28 and TRBJ1-1, with D possibly being TRBD1 (5 bases). The material sequenced was whole blood. The CDR3 here is CASGSRGPEAFF. The CDR3 coding sequence is TGTGCCAGCGGGTCCCGGGGACCTGAAGCTTTCTTT. Full variable domain (outside the CDR3, taken from reference TRBV28 and TRBJ1-1): DVKVTQSSRYLVKRTGEKVFLECVQDMDHENMFWYRQDPGLGLRLIYFSYDVKMKEKGDIPEGYSVSREKKERFSLILESASTNQTSMYLCASGSRGPEAFFGQGTRLTVV.